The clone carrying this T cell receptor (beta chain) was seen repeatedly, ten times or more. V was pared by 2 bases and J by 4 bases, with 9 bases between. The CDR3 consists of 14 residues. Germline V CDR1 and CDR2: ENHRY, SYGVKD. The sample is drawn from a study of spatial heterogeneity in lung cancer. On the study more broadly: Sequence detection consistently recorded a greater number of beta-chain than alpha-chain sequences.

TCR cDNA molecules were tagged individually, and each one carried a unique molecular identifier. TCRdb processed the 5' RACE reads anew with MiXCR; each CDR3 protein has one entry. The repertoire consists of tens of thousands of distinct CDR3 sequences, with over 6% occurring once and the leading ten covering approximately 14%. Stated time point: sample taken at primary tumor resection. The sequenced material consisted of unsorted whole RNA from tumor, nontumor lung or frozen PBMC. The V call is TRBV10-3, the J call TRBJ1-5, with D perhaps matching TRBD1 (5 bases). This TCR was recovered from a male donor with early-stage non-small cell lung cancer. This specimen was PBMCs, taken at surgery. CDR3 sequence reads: CAISEGTSNQPQHF. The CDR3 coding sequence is TGTGCCATCAGTGAGGGGACCTCAAATCAGCCCCAGCATTTT.